Presented here are 27 T cell receptor beta chains from one specimen sequenced in a study of spatial heterogeneity in lung cancer. Via MiXCR, TCRdb re-called the 5' RACE reads, giving one row per CDR3 protein. Among 55,000 to 75,000 distinct CDR3 sequences listed, around 8.2% were seen once. Sample time point: sample taken at primary tumor resection. Tumor, nontumor lung or frozen PBMC supplied whole RNA, sequenced without sorting. The material was PBMCs, obtained at surgery. These TCRs come from a female donor with early-stage non-small cell lung cancer.

The chain employs TRBV5-4 and TRBJ1-3; D not certain. Germline V gene lookup returns CDR1 SGHNT and CDR2 YYREEE (reference sequence). With 1 base removed from V and 10 bases from J, the gap between germline ends came to 12 bases. CDR3 length: 13 amino acids. CDR3 amino acids: CASSLRPGNTIYF. The DNA for the CDR3 is TGTGCCAGCAGCTTGCGGCCCGGTAATACCATATATTTT.

The genes are TRBV12-3 or TRBV12-4 and TRBJ1-3; no clear D gene. The CDR3 runs 12 residues. V lost 3 bases to trimming and J lost 2 bases, with 2 bases between them. The CDR3 nucleotides read TGTGCCAGCAGTTTCCCTGGAAACACCATATATTTT. Translating it yields CASSFPGNTIYF.

This clonotype was detected ten times or more. The V call is TRBV29-1, the J call TRBJ2-3; no clear D gene. Germline V lookup: CDR1 SQVTM, CDR2 ANQGSEA. The CDR3 length is 12 residues. V lost 0 bases and J lost 0, with 1 base in between. CDR3 amino acids: CSVEDSTDTQYF. Written as DNA, the CDR3 is TGCAGCGTTGAAGATAGCACAGATACGCAGTATTTT.

The table lists this clonotype with a few counts. The J gene is TRBJ1-5, the V gene TRBV18, with 7 bases matching TRBD1. With 6 bases clipped from V and 7 bases from J, the junction kept 9 bases outside the gene matches. From germline, CDR1 is KGHSH and CDR2 LQKENI. The CDR3 sequence is 14 residues long. The CDR3 DNA reads TGTGCCAGCTCCCCGGGACAGAATAACCAGCCCCAGCATTTT. This gives the protein CASSPGQNNQPQHF.

Many counts were recorded for this clonotype. This chain links TRBV12-5 with TRBJ2-2, with 10 bases aligning to TRBD2. Germline V gene lookup returns CDR1 LGHNT and CDR2 FRNRAP. Unmatched junction bases numbered 4, after V lost 0 bases and J lost 6 bases. CDR3 length equals 16 residues. Written as DNA, the CDR3 is TGTGCTAGTGGTTTGGTAACCAGCGGGAGGGCCGGGGAGCTGTTTTTT. The encoded protein is CASGLVTSGRAGELFF.

The chain couples TRBV7-3 to TRBJ1-1; 7 bases line up with TRBD1. Germline CDR1 SGHTA, CDR2 FQGTGA. J gave up 3 bases and V 5 bases, and 6 bases lay outside the gene matches. The CDR3 totals 14 residues. CDR3 sequence: CASSTSQGYTEAFF. The CDR3 DNA sequence: TGTGCCAGCAGCACCTCACAGGGGTACACTGAAGCTTTCTTT.

This clonotype was seen more than once but under ten times. The chain links TRBV30 to TRBJ1-5; weak D call: TRBD1 (5 bases). This CDR3 has 15 amino acids. CDR1 is GTSNPN and CDR2 is SVGIG in the germline V gene (reference sequence). The V gene lost 5 bases and the J gene lost 3 bases, with 17 bases spanning the gap. DNA of the CDR3: TGTGCCTGGGCTTCTCAGGGATCTTTCAATCAGCCCCAGCATTTT. Encoded protein: CAWASQGSFNQPQHF.

This clonotype appeared many times. J is TRBJ2-7 and V is TRBV7-2; 8 bases line up with TRBD1. The V gene's germline CDR1 is SGHTA and CDR2 FQGNSA. CDR3 length equals 14 residues. J lost 2 bases, V lost 4 bases, and 4 bases had no gene match. The CDR3 sequence is CASSSRTGTYEQYF. As DNA, the CDR3 is TGTGCCAGCAGCTCACGGACAGGGACCTACGAGCAGTACTTC.

This clonotype occurred many times. This chain connects TRBV28 to TRBJ2-7; D is possibly TRBD1 or TRBD2 (5 bases each). Trimming took 2 bases from V and 2 from J, leaving 10 bases between them. Germline V gives CDR1 MDHEN, CDR2 SYDVKM. This CDR3 spans 14 amino acids. CDR3 coding DNA: TGTGCCAGCAGTTTAATAAGGGGAGCCTACGAGCAGTACGTC. It specifies CASSLIRGAYEQYV.

This clonotype was counted many times. V and J are TRBV6-4 and TRBJ2-3, with 14 bases fitting TRBD2. The germline V gene encodes CDR1 MRHNA and CDR2 SNTAGT. V shed 0 bases, J shed 4 bases, and the junction held 0 bases outside the gene matches. This CDR3 contains 16 residues. CDR3 in DNA: TGTGCCAGCAGTGACTCGACTAGCGGGGGGGCAGATACGCAGTATTTT. As protein: CASSDSTSGGADTQYF.

CDR3 residues: CASSSGQATTNEKLFF. The CDR3 DNA follows: TGTGCCAGCAGCTCGGGACAGGCGACAACTAATGAAAAACTGTTTTTT. The chain employs TRBV7-9 and TRBJ1-4; TRBD1 agrees at 8 bases. The ends lost 4 bases at V and 0 bases at J; junction bases unmatched: 4. Germline values: CDR1 SEHNR, CDR2 FQNEAQ (reference sequence). The CDR3 is 16 amino acids.

A few counts support this clonotype. J is TRBJ1-5 and V is TRBV19, with TRBD1 matching over 8 bases. Germline V CDR1 and CDR2: LNHDA, SQIVND (reference sequence). V lost 6 bases and J lost 3; bases outside the gene matches: 7. This CDR3 region has 15 residues. The DNA of the CDR3 is TGTGCCAGTAGACCCGGACAGGGCAACAATCAGCCCCAGCATTTT. It specifies CASRPGQGNNQPQHF.

This clonotype was seen a single time. This chain joins TRBV9 and TRBJ2-5; no clear D. Germline V gives CDR1 SGDLS, CDR2 YYNGEE. CDR3 length equals 13 residues. V was pared by 5 bases and J by 5 bases, with 13 bases between. The CDR3 loop is CASSGVGLETQYF. In DNA form, the CDR3 reads TGTGCCAGCAGTGGGGTGGGGTTGGAGACCCAGTACTTC. The full variable domain, in which reference TRBV9 and TRBJ2-5 provide the parts outside the CDR3, is DSGVTQTPKHLITATGQRVTLRCSPRSGDLSVYWYQQSLDQGLQFLIQYYNGEERAKGNILERFSAQQFPDLHSELNLSSLELGDSALYFCASSGVGLETQYFGPGTRLLVL.

This clonotype was observed a handful of times. This chain joins TRBV19 and TRBJ2-1; perhaps TRBD1 as D (5 bases). The length of the CDR3 is 18 residues. CDR1 is LNHDA and CDR2 is SQIVND in the germline V gene (reference sequence). Trimming stripped 3 bases from V and 4 bases from J, with 22 bases between. CDR3 nucleotide sequence: TGTGCCAGTAGTATCCCCCTCTCGGGCAGGGCCCGATACAATGAGCAGTTCTTC. It is translated as CASSIPLSGRARYNEQFF.

This clonotype was seen only a few times. The V and J genes are TRBV20-1 and TRBJ2-7; 9 positions match TRBD1. Trimming cost V 0 bases and J 2 bases; bases outside gene matches: 5. CDR1 is DFQATT, CDR2 SNEGSKA, per germline (reference sequence). This CDR3 comprises 15 residues. DNA of the CDR3: TGCAGTGCTAGAGATCCCAGACAGGGGGCCTACGAGCAGTACGTC. Its translation: CSARDPRQGAYEQYV.

The chain employs TRBV12-3 or TRBV12-4 and TRBJ1-1; D remains unclear. Trimming pared 2 bases from V and 1 base from J, leaving 8 bases between. This CDR3 contains 14 residues. The DNA for the CDR3 is TGTGCCAGCAGTTTACGGTCGGGGAACACTGAAGCTTTCTTT. Translation: CASSLRSGNTEAFF.

This clonotype was observed a few times. This rearrangement joins TRBV29-1 to TRBJ2-5; D not resolved. V lost 3 bases and J lost 5, with 7 bases in between. Germline V gene data show CDR1 as SQVTM and CDR2 as ANQGSEA. CDR3 length: 11 amino acids. This CDR3 is CSVELVETQYF. The CDR3 DNA reads as TGCAGCGTTGAGCTAGTGGAGACCCAGTACTTC.

This clonotype occurred a few times. This chain connects TRBV7-6 to TRBJ2-1; 9 bases line up with TRBD2. From germline, CDR1 is SGHVS and CDR2 FNYEAQ. The CDR3 has 17 amino acids. The ends lost 4 bases at V and 6 bases at J; junction bases unmatched: 13. CDR3 sequence reads: CASSSLLGRGGPNEQFF. In DNA form, the CDR3 reads TGTGCCAGCAGCTCGCTTCTTGGGCGGGGGGGCCCCAATGAGCAGTTCTTC.

Regarding this clonotype: This may come from a read error, since a much larger clone is one base off. The rearrangement uses TRBV11-1 and TRBJ1-1; no reliable D call. The CDR3 runs 14 residues. Germline assignment: CDR1 SGHAT and CDR2 FQDESV (reference sequence). The CDR3 region has the DNA TGTGCCAGCGGCTTAAAGGAACTAAACACTGAAGCTTTCTTT. It is translated as CASGLKELNTEAFF.

This rearrangement joins TRBV6-6 to TRBJ1-5, with 10 bases that match TRBD1. Looked up from germline, CDR1 is MNHNY and CDR2 is SVGAGI (reference sequence). The CDR3 is 14 amino acids. V lost 5 bases and J lost 9; bases outside the gene matches: 7. DNA for the CDR3: TGTGCCAGCAGTCAAGGGGACAGGGGAAGGCCCCAGCATTTT. This encodes CASSQGDRGRPQHF.

The CDR3 coding sequence is TGTGCCAGCAGAAATAGCGGGAGGGGGGCCCAGTACTTC. As protein: CASRNSGRGAQYF. The rearrangement uses TRBV27 and TRBJ2-5, with 11 positions matching TRBD2. This CDR3 comprises 13 residues. Per germline, CDR1 MNHEY and CDR2 SMNVEV (reference sequence). V dropped 6 bases and J dropped 9; count of bases not matched to a gene: 6.

This clonotype was observed many times. The genes are TRBV12-3 or TRBV12-4 and TRBJ1-1; no reliable D call. Trimming removed 2 bases at V and 5 bases at J, with 3 bases between. The CDR3 consists of 11 residues. The CDR3 sequence: CASSLYTEAFF. CDR3 coding DNA: TGTGCCAGCAGTTTATATACTGAAGCTTTCTTT.

This clonotype was observed a handful of times. The J gene is TRBJ2-6, the V gene TRBV20-1; D is unclear. V gave up 5 bases and J gave up 0 bases, with 14 bases separating them. This CDR3 spans 16 amino acids. The germline V gene encodes CDR1 DFQATT and CDR2 SNEGSKA (reference sequence). CDR3 in amino acids: CSAPRARSSGANVLTF. Here the CDR3 DNA reads TGCAGTGCTCCTCGGGCCCGAAGCTCTGGGGCCAACGTCCTGACTTTC.

This clonotype was detected many times. The V and J genes are TRBV29-1 and TRBJ1-1; D remains unclear. The V end was cut by 4 bases, the J end by 1 base, with 13 bases between. The germline V gene encodes CDR1 SQVTM and CDR2 ANQGSEA. This CDR3 spans 14 amino acids. The CDR3 is CSVVVRWSNTEAFF. CDR3 DNA sequence: TGCAGCGTTGTAGTCAGGTGGTCGAACACTGAAGCTTTCTTT. Using reference TRBV29-1 and TRBJ1-1 for the parts outside the CDR3, the full variable domain is SAVISQKPSRDICQRGTSLTIQCQVDSQVTMMFWYRQQPGQSLTLIATANQGSEATYESGFVIDKFPISRPNLTFSTLTVSNMSPEDSSIYLCSVVVRWSNTEAFFGQGTRLTVV.

This clonotype was seen a handful of times. The chain has TRBV7-8 and TRBJ1-1; D gene ambiguous. The CDR3 contains 13 residues. The V and J ends lost 6 bases and 1 base respectively, with 9 bases between them. Germline CDR1 reads SGHVS; CDR2 reads FQNEAQ. The CDR3 coding sequence is TGTGCCAGCAGTTTGACCACGAACACTGAAGCTTTCTTT. Protein product: CASSLTTNTEAFF.

Many counts were recorded for this clonotype. V and J are TRBV12-3 or TRBV12-4 and TRBJ2-2; D remains ambiguous. There are 12 residues in the CDR3. V lost 5 bases to trimming and J lost 3 bases, with 4 bases between them. The CDR3 nucleotides read TGTGCCAGCAGTGGGGACACCGGGGAGCTGTTTTTT. It yields the protein CASSGDTGELFF.

The J gene is TRBJ1-1, the V gene TRBV12-3 or TRBV12-4, with D tentatively TRBD1 (6 bases). V was trimmed by 4 bases and J by 4 bases, leaving 16 bases between them. This CDR3 spans 15 amino acids. CDR3 protein: CASSSRGGMGTEAFF. The CDR3, as DNA: TGTGCCAGCAGTTCCCGGGGGGGCATGGGCACTGAAGCTTTCTTT.